The next 27 T cell receptor beta chains were all read from a single sample in a study of blood T cell repertoires in COVID-19. Here immunoSEQ multiplex PCR was the method, and the copy in TCRdb shows in-frame clones only, minus some. The profile shows about 480,000 clones, approximately 87% of them singletons. Sample: PBMCs or T cells enriched from blood (not recorded which). The receptors shown here come from a woman aged 35 to 49 who had recovered from COVID-19.

The rearrangement uses TRBV4-3 and TRBJ1-1, with D unclear. Per germline, CDR1 LGHNA and CDR2 YSLEER. This CDR3 spans 14 amino acids. V lost 0 bases to trimming and J lost 3 bases, with 8 bases between them. The CDR3 spells CASSQDTGYTEAFF. As DNA, the CDR3 is TGCGCCAGCAGCCAAGATACGGGTTACACTGAAGCTTTCTTT.

The chain has TRBV4-2 and TRBJ2-7; tentatively, D is TRBD1 (6 bases). The CDR3 covers 16 residues. CDR1 is LGHNA, CDR2 YNFKEQ, per germline. V lost 1 base and J 0 bases, leaving 13 bases between the germline ends. The CDR3 loop reads CASSQGPTGSSYEQYF. As DNA, the CDR3 is TGTGCCAGCAGCCAAGGCCCCACAGGGAGCTCCTACGAGCAGTACTTC.

J is TRBJ1-3 and V is TRBV27, with TRBD1 matching over 9 bases. Germline assignment: CDR1 MNHEY and CDR2 SMNVEV (reference sequence). V shed 2 bases, J shed 2 bases, and the junction held 1 base outside the gene matches. The CDR3 has 15 residues. The chain's CDR3 is CASSLGQGTGNTIYF. The CDR3 coding sequence is TGTGCCAGCAGTTTAGGACAGGGGACTGGAAACACCATATATTTT.

In its sample, this clone was seen a few times. This chain connects TRBV9 to TRBJ2-1; D is unresolved. Per germline, CDR1 SGDLS and CDR2 YYNGEE. Trimming removed 2 bases from V and 0 bases from J, with 12 bases in between. The CDR3 has 16 residues. CDR3: CASSVDTSSSYNEQFF. CDR3 bases: TGTGCCAGCAGCGTCGACACATCGAGCTCCTACAATGAGCAGTTCTTC.

The genes are TRBV11-2 and TRBJ2-7, with a possible D match to TRBD2 (5 bases). Germline-derived CDR1 and CDR2 are SGHAT and FQNNGV. The CDR3 has 17 amino acids. V lost 2 bases and J 2 bases, leaving 19 bases between the germline ends. CDR3 region: CASSLSLGGSKAYEQYF. In nucleotides, the CDR3 is TGTGCCAGCAGCTTATCCCTTGGCGGGTCTAAGGCCTACGAGCAGTACTTC.

The V and J genes are TRBV7-2 and TRBJ1-1; TRBD1 aligns across 7 bases. Germline CDR1 is SGHTA and CDR2 is FQGNSA. This CDR3 has 12 residues. V shed 5 bases and J 10 bases; nucleotides not matched to a gene: 7. The DNA for the CDR3 is TGTGCCAGCAGCCCTGACAGGACAGGAGCTTTCTTT. Translation gives CASSPDRTGAFF.

The chain combines TRBV20-1 with TRBJ1-1, with D perhaps matching TRBD1 (5 bases). The germline V and J ends were trimmed by 3 bases and 3 bases, with 17 bases remaining between them. Germline V lookup: CDR1 DFQATT, CDR2 SNEGSKA (reference sequence). The CDR3 length is 15 residues. The CDR3 here is CSASRSGGGDTEAFF. CDR3 bases: TGCAGTGCTAGTAGATCCGGGGGTGGTGACACTGAAGCTTTCTTT.

The gene calls are TRBV5-1 and TRBJ2-2, with a possible D match to TRBD2 (5 bases). Germline CDR1 SGHRS, CDR2 YFSETQ. V shed 0 bases and J shed 7 bases, with 16 bases lying between them. The CDR3 sequence is 16 residues long. CDR3 residues: CASSLDFAWGVGELFF. CDR3 nucleotides: TGCGCCAGCAGCTTGGATTTTGCGTGGGGAGTCGGGGAGCTGTTTTTT.

This clone has a single count. This rearrangement joins TRBV11-3 to TRBJ1-1; TRBD1 is a possible D gene (5 bases). Trimming cost V 1 base and J 3 bases, with 15 bases left between them. CDR1 is SGHNT and CDR2 is YENEEA in the germline V gene. The CDR3 contains 16 residues. Here the CDR3 DNA reads TGTGCCAGCAGCTTAGGCGGCAGGGCAAGGTACACTGAAGCTTTCTTT. Encoded protein: CASSLGGRARYTEAFF. Drawing the rest from reference TRBV11-3 and TRBJ1-1, the complete variable domain is EAGVVQSPRYKIIEKKQPVAFWCNPISGHNTLYWYLQNLGQGPELLIRYENEEAVDDSQLPKDRFSAERLKGVDSTLKIQPAELGDSAVYLCASSLGGRARYTEAFFGQGTRLTVV.

The chain has TRBV5-6 and TRBJ2-1; 7 positions agree with TRBD1. The trim removed 4 bases at V and 2 bases at J, leaving 12 bases unmatched. Germline lookup yields CDR1 SGHDT and CDR2 YYEEEE. This CDR3 comprises 17 residues. Written as DNA, the CDR3 is TGTGCCAGCAGCCCGGTGGGGGTAGGGGGCGCCTACAATGAGCAGTTCTTC. The encoded protein is CASSPVGVGGAYNEQFF.

V usage is TRBV28 and J usage is TRBJ1-2; 8 nucleotides agree with TRBD1. This CDR3 comprises 14 residues. In germline, CDR1 is MDHEN, CDR2 SYDVKM. Trimming cost V 5 bases and J 4 bases; bases outside gene matches: 6. In DNA, the CDR3 is TGTGCCAGCAGTCTCGGACAGGGAATCTATGGCTACACCTTC. The encoded protein is CASSLGQGIYGYTF.

The CDR3 sequence: CASRSGAPPEAFF. As DNA, the CDR3 is TGTGCCAGCCGATCAGGGGCCCCTCCTGAAGCTTTCTTT. The chain is built from TRBV6-5 and TRBJ1-1; possibly TRBD1 for D (6 bases). V lost 8 bases and J lost 6, with 16 bases in between. The CDR3 has 13 amino acids. Germline CDR1 and CDR2: MNHEY and SVGAGI.

This clone was detected only once. The chain combines TRBV24-1 with TRBJ1-5; TRBD1 matches 7 bases. Looked up from germline, CDR1 is KGHDR and CDR2 is SFDVKD. The ends lost 3 bases at V and 3 bases at J; junction bases unmatched: 7. The CDR3 contains 16 residues. The CDR3 here is CATSDPRTGFNQPQHF. The CDR3 region has the DNA TGTGCCACCAGTGATCCCCGGACAGGCTTCAATCAGCCCCAGCATTTT.

This chain connects TRBV7-2 to TRBJ2-1, with D possibly matching TRBD2 (6 bases). In germline, CDR1 is SGHTA, CDR2 FQGNSA. CDR3 length: 15 amino acids. V lost 3 bases to trimming and J lost 6 bases, with 15 bases between them. The CDR3: CASSFYSGSSNEQFF. For the CDR3, the DNA is TGTGCCAGCAGCTTTTATAGCGGTTCCAGCAATGAGCAGTTCTTC.

The V call is TRBV4-1, the J call TRBJ2-3; possible D gene TRBD1, 6 bases. CDR1 MGHRA and CDR2 YSYEKL come from the germline V gene. V gave up 5 bases and J gave up 0 bases, with 15 bases separating them. There are 16 residues in the CDR3. The CDR3 DNA reads as TGCGCCAGCAGCTTTAAAGGGGGATCTAGCACAGATACGCAGTATTTT. This encodes CASSFKGGSSTDTQYF.

With respect to this clone: The sample holds other DNA sequences that translate to the same CDR3. V usage is TRBV19 and J usage is TRBJ1-3; TRBD1 might be the D (5 bases). Germline V CDR1 and CDR2: LNHDA, SQIVND (reference sequence). V dropped 5 bases and J dropped 0 bases, with 8 bases sitting between them. The CDR3 loop spans 14 amino acids. In DNA form, the CDR3 reads TGTGCCAGTAGTTCCGGGGGCTCTGGAAACACCATATATTTT. Protein product: CASSSGGSGNTIYF.

This chain uses TRBV5-8 with TRBJ1-1; no firm D call. Germline loops: CDR1 SGHTS, CDR2 YDEGEE. The CDR3 length is 15 residues. The V end was cut by 4 bases, the J end by 6 bases, with 19 bases between. In DNA form, the CDR3 reads TGTGCCAGCAGCAGAGGTCCGGGGATTAAAGCTGAAGCTTTCTTT. Translating it yields CASSRGPGIKAEAFF. Filled out from reference TRBV5-8 and TRBJ1-1, the complete variable domain reads EAGVTQSPTHLIKTRGQQATLRCSPISGHTSVYWYQQALGLGLQFLLWYDEGEERNRGNFPPRFSGRQFPNYSSELNVNALELEDSALYLCASSRGPGIKAEAFFGQGTRLTVV.

V gene TRBV27 combines with J gene TRBJ2-1; D possibly corresponds to TRBD2 (5 bases). Germline V gene lookup returns CDR1 MNHEY and CDR2 SMNVEV (reference sequence). This CDR3 spans 15 amino acids. Trimming took off 3 bases at V and 0 bases at J, with 9 bases between the two ends. DNA for the CDR3: TGTGCCAGCAGTTTGGTCGGGGTCTCCTACAATGAGCAGTTCTTC. Its translation is CASSLVGVSYNEQFF.

This chain joins TRBV19 and TRBJ1-5; 9 bases are a match to TRBD1. The length of the CDR3 is 19 residues. Unmatched junction bases numbered 18, after V lost 7 bases and J lost 2 bases. CDR1 is LNHDA, CDR2 SQIVND, per germline (reference sequence). CDR3 nucleotide sequence: TGTGCCAGTACCTTAGGGGGGACAGGGATCTCTAGGGGCAATCAGCCCCAGCATTTT. It specifies CASTLGGTGISRGNQPQHF.

The chain is built from TRBV24-1 and TRBJ1-4; no clear D gene. The CDR3 spans 14 residues. Trimming took 3 bases from V and 3 from J, leaving 7 bases between them. CDR1 is KGHDR and CDR2 is SFDVKD in the germline V gene. CDR3 protein: CATSDGGSNEKLFF. CDR3 nucleotides: TGTGCCACCAGTGATGGCGGGTCTAATGAAAAACTGTTTTTT.

Comments on this clone: Mismatch with germline at one junction end may stem from a read error. The CDR3: CASSAGPWYAQYF. The CDR3 DNA reads as TGTGCCAGCAGTGCGGGCCCCTGGTACGCGCAGTACTTC. The chain recombines TRBV6-9 with TRBJ2-7, with D perhaps TRBD2 (5 bases). CDR3 length: 13 residues. From germline, CDR1 is MNHGY and CDR2 SVAAGI.

This chain connects TRBV27 to TRBJ2-1; D is unclear. V was cut by 5 bases and J by 2 bases, with 7 bases left in between. The V gene's germline CDR1 is MNHEY and CDR2 SMNVEV (reference sequence). This CDR3 spans 13 amino acids. The chain's CDR3 is CASSPRAYNEQFF. In DNA form, the CDR3 reads TGTGCCAGCAGTCCCCGGGCCTACAATGAGCAGTTCTTC.

CDR3 bases: TGTGCCAGCAGTTACTCGCGGACAGGAGTTGAAGCTTTCTTT. It encodes CASSYSRTGVEAFF. This chain links TRBV6-5 with TRBJ1-1, with 7 nucleotides matching TRBD1. The CDR3 consists of 14 residues. Germline CDR1 is MNHEY and CDR2 is SVGAGI. Trimming removed 0 bases from V and 7 bases from J; junction bases left unmatched: 5.

The CDR3, as DNA: TGTGCCAGCAGCCCCCCCAGCGGGAGTGCCTACGAGCAGTACTTC. Protein product: CASSPPSGSAYEQYF. V and J are TRBV3-1 (or the pseudogene TRBV3-2) and TRBJ2-7; 8 nucleotides match TRBD2. Unmatched junction bases numbered 7, after V lost 4 bases and J lost 2 bases. From germline, CDR1 is LGHDT and CDR2 YNNKEL (reference sequence). CDR3 size: 15 residues.

The count of this clone is one. This rearrangement joins TRBV4-3 to TRBJ2-1; D might be TRBD2 (6 bases). V lost 1 base, J lost 0 bases, and 10 bases lay in between. CDR3 length equals 16 residues. CDR1 is LGHNA, CDR2 YSLEER, per germline. The CDR3 sequence: CASSQALGSSYNEQFF. CDR3 coding DNA: TGCGCCAGCAGCCAAGCTCTCGGGAGCTCCTACAATGAGCAGTTCTTC.

The chain recombines TRBV6-6 with TRBJ1-2; D call uncertain. With 0 bases removed from V and 0 bases from J, the gap between germline ends came to 5 bases. Germline assignment: CDR1 MNHNY and CDR2 SVGAGI (reference sequence). The CDR3 loop spans 14 amino acids. The CDR3 region has the DNA TGTGCCAGCAGTTACTCGAGTACTAACTATGGCTACACCTTC. This codes for CASSYSSTNYGYTF.

The chain employs TRBV2 and TRBJ2-1, with a weak D call TRBD1 (6 bases). V lost 6 bases, J lost 5 bases, and 8 bases lay in between. Germline assignment: CDR1 SNHLY and CDR2 FYNNEI. The length of the CDR3 is 12 residues. CDR3 region: CASRGTNNEQFF. Written as DNA, the CDR3 is TGTGCCAGCAGGGGGACAAACAATGAGCAGTTCTTC.